The rows below give T cell receptor beta chains drawn from one sample of a study of regulatory T cells in long-lasting Graves disease. TCRdb reanalysed the multiplex PCR reads using MiXCR and keeps one entry per CDR3 protein. This sample has around 500,000 distinct CDR3 sequences, with 15% to 20% found just once. The same data also contributed to another study, on T cells in Graves' hyperthyroidism and ophthalmopathy.

The sample in question was peripheral blood mononuclear cells (PBMCs), obtained at new diagnosis, from a patient treated with antithyroid drugs. These receptors all stem from a woman aged 40 to 65 with Graves disease. The CDR3 runs from the conserved cysteine through the conserved F or W. D genes are given only for firm matches. The size of a clone is reported for some rows only, either as once, few or many, or as a class for expanded clones.

NA	TRBJ2-3	NA	TRBV4-1	CASRETGWADTQYF	TGCGCCAGCAGGGAAACGGGGTGGGCAGATACGCAGTATTTT
NA	TRBJ2-2	TRBD2	TRBV4-1	CASSQEATSPGELFF	TGCGCCAGCAGCCAAGAGGCGACTAGCCCCGGGGAGCTGTTTTTT
NA	TRBJ2-6	NA	TRBV20-1	CSARRQLTGANVLTF	TGCAGTGCTAGAAGGCAGCTTACTGGGGCCAACGTCCTGACTTTC
NA	TRBJ1-6	NA	TRBV9	CASSPRFDNSPLHF	TGTGCCAGCAGCCCCAGATTCGATAATTCACCCCTCCACTTT
many	TRBJ2-5	NA	TRBV6-1	CASRSGELQTQYF	TGTGCCAGCAGGTCAGGGGAGTTGCAGACCCAGTACTTC
NA	TRBJ1-1	NA	TRBV25-1	CASSDLATAFF	TGTGCCAGCAGTGATCTGGCTACGGCTTTCTTT
NA	TRBJ2-1	TRBD1	TRBV12-3/TRBV12-4	CATSDPPGQGANEQFF	TGTGCCACCAGTGATCCACCGGGACAGGGGGCGAATGAGCAGTTCTTC
many	TRBJ1-2	NA	TRBV5-6	CASIYTRGGWNYGYTF	TGTGCCAGCATCTACACCAGAGGAGGGTGGAACTATGGCTACACCTTC
many	TRBJ1-1	NA	TRBV20-1	CSAIEDTSNTNPEAFF	TGCAGTGCTATTGAGGACACCTCCAATACGAATCCTGAAGCTTTCTTT
many	TRBJ1-1	NA	TRBV6-1	CASREGRTEAFF	TGTGCCAGCAGAGAGGGAAGGACTGAAGCTTTCTTT
NA	TRBJ1-2	NA	TRBV7-9	CASSSLGGAGTYGYTF	TGTGCCAGCAGTTCTCTCGGGGGTGCGGGAACCTATGGCTACACCTTC
many	TRBJ2-7	TRBD1	TRBV5-1	CASSPWTGVWEQYF	TGCGCCAGCAGCCCGTGGACAGGGGTCTGGGAGCAGTACTTC
many	TRBJ1-2	TRBD1	TRBV3-1	CASSQSRGLGYTF	TGTGCCAGCAGCCAGTCCAGGGGGCTCGGCTACACCTTC
many	TRBJ2-1	NA	TRBV11-1	CASSLRRGNYNEQFF	TGTGCCAGCAGCTTACGCCGGGGGAACTACAATGAGCAGTTCTTC
many	TRBJ1-1	NA	TRBV30	CAWSKWREAEAFF	TGTGCCTGGAGTAAATGGAGAGAGGCTGAAGCTTTCTTT
NA	TRBJ2-3	NA	TRBV6-1	CASYPRIGDLTDTQYF	TGTGCCAGCTATCCCAGAATAGGGGACCTCACAGATACGCAGTATTTT
NA	TRBJ1-4	NA	TRBV4-1	CASSQAENEKLFF	TGCGCCAGCAGCCAGGCAGAGAATGAAAAACTGTTTTTT
few	TRBJ2-2	NA	TRBV7-8	CASRRTVGGVREPFF	TGTGCCAGCAGGCGGACAGTTGGAGGGGTGAGGGAGCCGTTTTTT
few	TRBJ1-2	NA	TRBV14	CASSWTPRSGYTF	TGTGCCAGCAGCTGGACGCCGAGAAGTGGCTACACCTTC
many	TRBJ1-2	NA	TRBV6-5	CASSYGGGGNYGYTF	TGTGCCAGCAGTTACGGCGGGGGGGGGAACTATGGCTACACCTTC
NA	TRBJ1-6	NA	TRBV5-4	CASSFDEPTPLHF	TGTGCCAGCAGCTTCGATGAGCCTACACCCCTCCACTTT
few	TRBJ2-1	TRBD2	TRBV5-1	CASSLGTSGGVNEQFF	TGCGCCAGCAGCTTGGGGACTAGCGGGGGTGTCAATGAGCAGTTCTTC
many	TRBJ1-5	NA	TRBV30	CAWNYGQYNQPQHF	TGTGCCTGGAACTACGGACAGTACAATCAGCCCCAGCATTTT
many	TRBJ1-5	NA	TRBV7-2	CASSFQDGVGQPQHF	TGTGCCAGCAGCTTCCAAGATGGGGTGGGGCAGCCCCAGCATTTT
few	TRBJ1-6	NA	TRBV27	CASRRTGSSPLHF	TGTGCCAGCAGACGAACCGGGAGTTCACCCCTCCACTTT